These 14 T cell receptor beta chains were sequenced from one sample in a study of blood T cell repertoires in COVID-19. Profiled with immunoSEQ multiplex PCR; TCRdb holds only in-frame clones, not every one. The repertoire holds some 69,000 clones, with about 88% as singletons. Sequenced input: peripheral blood. Every receptor here comes from a woman aged 50 to 60 with active COVID-19.

This chain joins TRBV30 and TRBJ2-3; D possibly corresponds to TRBD2 (6 bases). V shed 2 bases and J shed 5 bases, with 11 bases lying between them. The germline CDR1 and CDR2 sequences are GTSNPN and SVGIG (reference sequence). This CDR3 is 13 amino acids long. The CDR3 region is CAWSLRLGDTQYF. As DNA, the CDR3 is TGTGCCTGGAGTCTCCGACTAGGAGATACGCAGTATTTT. The full variable domain, in which reference TRBV30 and TRBJ2-3 provide the parts outside the CDR3, is SQTIHQWPATLVQPVGSPLSLECTVEGTSNPNLYWYRQAAGRGLQLLFYSVGIGQISSEVPQNLSASRPQDRQFILSSKKLLLSDSGFYLCAWSLRLGDTQYFGPGTRLTVL.

This chain joins TRBV11-2 and TRBJ2-7; 10 bases are a match to TRBD1. This CDR3 spans 15 amino acids. In germline, CDR1 is SGHAT, CDR2 FQNNGV. V trimming: 1 base; J trimming: 6 bases; junction bases outside the gene matches: 6. As DNA, the CDR3 is TGTGCCAGCAGCTTAGGGATGAGGACAGGGGGCGAGCAGTACTTC. Protein product: CASSLGMRTGGEQYF.

The chain couples TRBV30 to TRBJ1-6, with D maybe TRBD1 (5 bases). Trimming shortened V by 7 bases and J by 7 bases, and 14 bases separated the two germline ends. From germline, CDR1 is GTSNPN and CDR2 SVGIG (reference sequence). This CDR3 contains 13 residues. The CDR3 here is CASTGGLNSPLHF. The CDR3 nucleotides read TGTGCCTCCACCGGGGGACTGAATTCACCCCTCCACTTT.

The J gene is TRBJ2-3, the V gene TRBV5-4; D ambiguous. Germline CDR1 and CDR2: SGHNT and YYREEE (reference sequence). Deletions cut 0 bases from V and 6 bases from J, with 11 bases between. This CDR3 has 14 residues. The CDR3 here is CASSLVLGPDTQYF. Written as DNA, the CDR3 is TGTGCCAGCAGCTTGGTTCTAGGCCCCGATACGCAGTATTTT.

The table lists this clone with a count of one. V usage is TRBV5-1 and J usage is TRBJ2-5; 12 bases fit TRBD1. The CDR3 length is 16 residues. V was pared by 1 base and J by 5 bases, with 6 bases of the junction left unmatched. Germline CDR1 reads SGHRS; CDR2 reads YFSETQ. In DNA form, the CDR3 reads TGCGCCAGCAGCTTGACCGGGACAGGGGGCGGTGAGACCCAGTACTTC. It yields the protein CASSLTGTGGGETQYF.

This clone appeared a single time. This chain joins TRBV28 and TRBJ2-1, with TRBD2 matching over 7 bases. CDR1 and CDR2 from the germline V gene are MDHEN and SYDVKM. The CDR3 runs to 14 residues. Trimming at V came to 7 bases and at J to 0 bases, leaving 3 bases not matched to a gene. CDR3 residues: CASNGGSSYNEQFF. The CDR3 DNA sequence: TGTGCCAGCAACGGCGGGAGCTCCTACAATGAGCAGTTCTTC.

The chain carries TRBV7-8 and TRBJ2-7; 7 positions match TRBD1. V was pared by 6 bases and J by 1 base, with 9 bases of the junction left unmatched. This CDR3 is built from 15 residues. Germline V lookup: CDR1 SGHVS, CDR2 FQNEAQ. The CDR3 sequence is CASRYRDSGSYEQYF. The CDR3 DNA is TGTGCCAGCAGATACCGGGACAGTGGGTCCTACGAGCAGTACTTC.

The chain uses TRBV7-3 and TRBJ2-1; unclear D gene. Germline V gene sequence: CDR1 SGHTA, CDR2 FQGTGA. The CDR3 runs 13 residues. V was pared by 4 bases and J by 8 bases, with 12 bases between. The CDR3 reads CASSYPGWDEQFF. The DNA of the CDR3 is TGTGCCAGCAGCTACCCAGGATGGGATGAGCAGTTCTTC.

The sample holds one count of this clone. The CDR3 coding sequence is TGTGCCAGCAGCTTAGAAGGCAGGGGAACGGGGGAGCTGTTTTTT. Translating it yields CASSLEGRGTGELFF. The rearrangement links TRBV11-2 to TRBJ2-2; weak D call: TRBD1 (6 bases). The CDR3 runs 15 residues. V shed 0 bases and J shed 8 bases, with 13 bases lying between them. CDR1 SGHAT and CDR2 FQNNGV come from the germline V gene.

V is TRBV18 and J is TRBJ2-7, with 12 bases that match TRBD2. CDR1 is KGHSH, CDR2 LQKENI, per germline. This CDR3 has 15 residues. The J segment lost 2 bases and the V segment lost 6 bases, leaving 5 bases of the junction unmatched. CDR3 sequence: CASSGSSGRAYEQYF. DNA for the CDR3: TGTGCCAGCTCTGGCTCTAGCGGGAGGGCCTACGAGCAGTACTTC.

The chain links TRBV15 to TRBJ2-7, with 7 bases aligning to TRBD2. CDR1 and CDR2 from the germline V gene are LNHNV and YYDKDF (reference sequence). With V trimmed by 0 bases and J by 10 bases, 12 bases remained unmatched. The CDR3 extends over 15 amino acids. The CDR3 nucleotides read TGTGCCACCAGCAGAGATTTGGGGGGGGAGAAGGTCCAGTACTTC. This codes for CATSRDLGGEKVQYF.

The chain links TRBV5-1 to TRBJ1-3; D is uncertain. Per germline, CDR1 SGHRS and CDR2 YFSETQ. Trimming stripped 4 bases from V and 0 bases from J, with 8 bases between. The length of the CDR3 is 14 residues. CDR3 loop: CASSPNFSGNTIYF. Here the CDR3 DNA reads TGCGCCAGCAGCCCGAACTTCTCTGGAAACACCATATATTTT.

This chain links TRBV6-6 with TRBJ2-2, with 16 bases matching TRBD2. In germline, CDR1 is MNHNY, CDR2 SVGAGI (reference sequence). V gave up 6 bases and J gave up 4 bases; unmatched junction bases: 11. CDR3 length equals 19 residues. The CDR3 DNA follows: TGTGCCAGCAGCTCAGCGGGACTAGCGGGAGGGCCGGTCACCGGGGAGCTGTTTTTT. This encodes CASSSAGLAGGPVTGELFF.

V is TRBV7-3 and J is TRBJ2-1; 11 bases map to TRBD1. Trimming cost V 6 bases and J 6 bases; bases outside gene matches: 4. Germline CDR1 SGHTA, CDR2 FQGTGA. The CDR3 length is 14 residues. The CDR3 DNA sequence: TGTGCCAGCAGTACCGGGACAGGGGGCAATGAGCAGTTCTTC. It translates to CASSTGTGGNEQFF.